Following are 15 T cell receptor beta chains from one sample sequenced in a study of a mutant IDH1 vaccine in newly diagnosed glioma. This sample's time point: week 47, end of study. Every vaccine dose comprised 300 ug of mutant IDH1 20-mer peptide plus topical imiquimod. This table comes from immunoSEQ multiplex PCR, and its TCRdb copy is limited to in-frame clones, with some not included. The sample includes about 34,000 clones, 80% to 90% of them seen just once. Their antigens remain unidentified. Sample: PBMCs, taken from a glioma patient whose treatment included an IDH1 peptide vaccine. These receptors originate from a woman aged 25 to 39 with glioma.

The CDR3 bases are TGTGCCAGCAGGTTACAGGGGGCGTATGGCTACACCTTC. Translated: CASRLQGAYGYTF. The rearrangement links TRBV2 to TRBJ1-2; the match to TRBD1 covers 9 bases. This CDR3 is 13 amino acids long. Trimming at V came to 6 bases and at J to 5 bases, leaving 4 bases not matched to a gene. CDR1 SNHLY and CDR2 FYNNEI come from the germline V gene.

The chain carries TRBV5-5 and TRBJ1-2; TRBD1 matches at 7 bases. CDR1 and CDR2 from the germline V gene are SGHKS and YYEKEE (reference sequence). This CDR3 contains 15 residues. V dropped 0 bases and J dropped 7; count of bases not matched to a gene: 9. CDR3 DNA sequence: TGTGCCAGCAGCTTGGTCCCAGGGGGAGCTAGTGGCTACACCTTC. Translation: CASSLVPGGASGYTF.

This clone was seen a few times. V gene TRBV27 combines with J gene TRBJ1-6, with D perhaps matching TRBD1 (6 bases). The CDR3 loop spans 13 amino acids. The germline gives CDR1 MNHEY, CDR2 SMNVEV (reference sequence). Trimming shortened V by 6 bases and J by 6 bases, and 9 bases separated the two germline ends. The CDR3 reads CASRDSPNSPLHF. CDR3 bases: TGTGCCAGCAGGGACAGCCCTAATTCACCCCTCCACTTT.

CDR3 loop: CASSLGLAGHEQYF. For the CDR3, the DNA is TGTGCCAGCAGCTTAGGCCTAGCGGGCCACGAGCAGTACTTC. The chain links TRBV7-2 to TRBJ2-7; 8 nucleotides match TRBD2. This CDR3 contains 14 residues. J was trimmed by 5 bases and V by 1 base; bases with no gene match: 4. Germline V gives CDR1 SGHTA, CDR2 FQGNSA. Complete variable domain (other parts from reference TRBV7-2 and TRBJ2-7): GAGVSQSPSNKVTEKGKDVELRCDPISGHTALYWYRQSLGQGLEFLIYFQGNSAPDKSGLPSDRFSAERTGGSVSTLTIQRTQQEDSAVYLCASSLGLAGHEQYFGPGTRLTVT.

The genes are TRBV19 and TRBJ1-3; D call uncertain. Trimming left V 6 bases short and J 0 bases short, with 9 bases between. CDR3 length: 14 amino acids. Germline CDR1 is LNHDA and CDR2 is SQIVND (reference sequence). CDR3 sequence reads: CASSPGISGNTIYF. Written as DNA, the CDR3 is TGTGCCAGTAGCCCGGGGATCTCTGGAAACACCATATATTTT.

The CDR3 region has the DNA TGCGCCAGCAATGGTCAGCCCCAGCATTTT. Translation gives CASNGQPQHF. J is TRBJ1-5 and V is TRBV10-2; D ambiguous. Germline CDR1 is WSHSY and CDR2 is SAAADI. CDR3 length equals 10 residues. Trimming stripped 7 bases from V and 6 bases from J, with 4 bases between.

This rearrangement joins TRBV6-1 to TRBJ2-2; no definite D call. V shed 1 base and J shed 6 bases, with 9 bases lying between them. CDR1 and CDR2 (germline): MNHNS, SASEGT. CDR3 length equals 14 residues. CDR3 bases: TGTGCCAGCAGTGAAGGATCAGTTGCCGGGGAGCTGTTTTTT. This sequence encodes CASSEGSVAGELFF.

V gene TRBV7-2 combines with J gene TRBJ2-7; TRBD2 agrees at 9 bases. Germline-derived CDR1 and CDR2 are SGHTA and FQGNSA. Germline trimming cut 3 bases from V and 3 bases from J; bases unmatched to any gene: 3. CDR3 length equals 14 residues. The DNA for the CDR3 is TGTGCCAGCAGCTTTAGCGGGGGCTACTACGAGCAGTACTTC. Encoded protein: CASSFSGGYYEQYF.

The chain is built from TRBV5-5 and TRBJ1-5; the D is unclear. Germline V gene data show CDR1 as SGHKS and CDR2 as YYEKEE (reference sequence). V was trimmed by 4 bases and J by 5 bases, leaving 10 bases between them. CDR3 size: 13 residues. The CDR3: CASSQRRDQPQHF. Written as DNA, the CDR3 is TGTGCCAGCAGCCAGAGAAGGGATCAGCCCCAGCATTTT.

The chain is built from TRBV7-9 and TRBJ2-3, with 12 bases lining up with TRBD2. CDR1 is SEHNR and CDR2 is FQNEAQ in the germline V gene (reference sequence). CDR3 size: 16 residues. Trimming at V came to 5 bases and at J to 6 bases, leaving 9 bases not matched to a gene. CDR3 sequence: CASSPRLAGAGDTQYF. The DNA for the CDR3 is TGTGCCAGCAGCCCTAGACTAGCGGGGGCAGGGGATACGCAGTATTTT.

The chain links TRBV9 to TRBJ2-1, with 8 bases aligning to TRBD1. CDR3 length equals 15 residues. Germline V CDR1 and CDR2: SGDLS, YYNGEE. Trimming cost V 4 bases and J 4 bases; bases outside gene matches: 7. CDR3 amino acids: CASSLRTGSYNEQFF. The CDR3, as DNA: TGTGCCAGCAGCCTCCGGACAGGGTCTTACAATGAGCAGTTCTTC. Supplemented by reference TRBV9 and TRBJ2-1, the full variable domain reads DSGVTQTPKHLITATGQRVTLRCSPRSGDLSVYWYQQSLDQGLQFLIQYYNGEERAKGNILERFSAQQFPDLHSELNLSSLELGDSALYFCASSLRTGSYNEQFFGPGTRLTVL.

The chain recombines TRBV7-9 with TRBJ1-1; D is uncertain. With 8 bases removed from V and 8 bases from J, the gap between germline ends came to 15 bases. This CDR3 spans 12 amino acids. Germline V gives CDR1 SEHNR, CDR2 FQNEAQ (reference sequence). CDR3 nucleotide sequence: TGTGCCAGCTCAGTCGGCGCCCCGGAAGCTTTCTTT. It is translated as CASSVGAPEAFF.

The chain couples TRBV5-1 to TRBJ1-4, with D possibly matching TRBD1 (6 bases). Trimming left V 4 bases short and J 4 bases short, with 11 bases between. Germline V CDR1 and CDR2: SGHRS, YFSETQ. The CDR3 is 14 residues long. CDR3 sequence: CASSPGQNNEKLFF. The CDR3 DNA is TGCGCCAGCAGCCCCGGACAGAATAATGAAAAACTGTTTTTT.

This clone was counted a few times. The chain has TRBV5-4 and TRBJ2-2, with D hard to call. CDR1 is SGHNT, CDR2 YYREEE, per germline (reference sequence). The ends were cut back, 5 bases at V and 3 bases at J, with 5 bases in the middle. This CDR3 spans 12 amino acids. DNA of the CDR3: TGTGCCAGCAGGTACGACACCGGGGAGCTGTTTTTT. Protein: CASRYDTGELFF.

J is TRBJ1-5 and V is TRBV2; D might be TRBD1 (6 bases). The V gene lost 2 bases and the J gene lost 0 bases, with 11 bases spanning the gap. Germline V gene lookup returns CDR1 SNHLY and CDR2 FYNNEI. This CDR3 comprises 16 residues. Written as DNA, the CDR3 is TGTGCCAGCAGTGAATGGGGGCTGTATAGCAATCAGCCCCAGCATTTT. Amino acid sequence: CASSEWGLYSNQPQHF.